The 6 T cell receptor beta chains given below trace back to one sample, sequenced in a study of T cells expressing NK-cell markers. No DNA is given; TCRdb re-called the 5' RACE reads and lists each CDR3 protein once. The sample totals roughly 350,000 distinct CDR3 sequences; its top ten clones hold roughly 5.2%. The sequenced sample consisted of blood T cells: a sorted CD56 or NKG2C T cell subset, CD4+ or CD8+ T cells, or bulk PBMC T cells (not recorded which). The receptor source for this set is a man between 18 and 69 years old in good health.

The rearrangement joins TRBV6-5 to TRBJ2-7; TCRdb's D call, TRBD1, is unchecked because there is no DNA. The CDR3 is made up of 16 amino acids. The V gene's germline CDR1 is MNHEY and CDR2 SVGAGI. The CDR3 here is CASSYSKRHRGVEQYF.

The chain employs TRBV11-1 and TRBJ2-1; TCRdb picks TRBD2, but there is no DNA to check that call. CDR1 is SGHAT and CDR2 is FQDESV in the germline V gene (reference sequence). The CDR3 is 19 residues long. CDR3 amino acids: CASSALRSGAGGPHNEQFF.

The chain is built from TRBV3-1 and TRBJ2-7. Looked up from germline, CDR1 is LGHDT and CDR2 is YNNKEL (reference sequence). The CDR3 loop spans 14 amino acids. The CDR3 spells CASSPPTQPYEQYF.

This chain joins TRBV5-1 and TRBJ2-1; TCRdb outputs TRBD1, but without DNA this stays unchecked. The CDR3 runs to 13 residues. CDR1 and CDR2 (germline): SGHRS, YFSETQ. CDR3: CASSAGQGNEQFF.

The chain combines TRBV29-1 with TRBJ2-5; TCRdb's D call, TRBD1, is unchecked because there is no DNA. Per germline, CDR1 SQVTM and CDR2 ANQGSEA. This CDR3 is 13 amino acids long. CDR3 sequence: CSLRRANQETQYF. Full variable domain (rest looked up from reference TRBV29-1 and TRBJ2-5): SAVISQKPSRDICQRGTSLTIQCQVDSQVTMMFWYRQQPGQSLTLIATANQGSEATYESGFVIDKFPISRPNLTFSTLTVSNMSPEDSSIYLCSLRRANQETQYFGPGTRLLVL.

V gene TRBV7-8 combines with J gene TRBJ2-2; TCRdb's D gene call, TRBD2, goes unchecked for lack of DNA. The germline gives CDR1 SGHVS, CDR2 FQNEAQ. The CDR3 has 18 amino acids. CDR3 protein: CASSLLGLASAGTGELFF.